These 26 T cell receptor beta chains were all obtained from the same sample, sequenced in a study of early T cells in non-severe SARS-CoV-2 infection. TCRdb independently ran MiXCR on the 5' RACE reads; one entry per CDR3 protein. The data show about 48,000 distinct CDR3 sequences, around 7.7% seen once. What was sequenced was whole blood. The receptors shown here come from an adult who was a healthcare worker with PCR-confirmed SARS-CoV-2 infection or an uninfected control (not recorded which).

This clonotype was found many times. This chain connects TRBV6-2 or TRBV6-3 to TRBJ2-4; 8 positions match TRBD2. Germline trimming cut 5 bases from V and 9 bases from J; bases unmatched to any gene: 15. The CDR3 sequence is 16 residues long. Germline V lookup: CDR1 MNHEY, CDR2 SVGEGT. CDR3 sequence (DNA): TGTGCCAGCAGTCCCCTTGACGGGACTAGATTTAGCATTCAGTACTTC. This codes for CASSPLDGTRFSIQYF.

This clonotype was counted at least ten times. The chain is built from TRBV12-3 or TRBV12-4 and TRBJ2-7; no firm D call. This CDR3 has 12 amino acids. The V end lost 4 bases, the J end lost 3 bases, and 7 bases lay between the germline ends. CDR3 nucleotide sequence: TGTGCCAGCAGTTCCAGCATCTACGAGCAGTACTTC. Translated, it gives CASSSSIYEQYF.

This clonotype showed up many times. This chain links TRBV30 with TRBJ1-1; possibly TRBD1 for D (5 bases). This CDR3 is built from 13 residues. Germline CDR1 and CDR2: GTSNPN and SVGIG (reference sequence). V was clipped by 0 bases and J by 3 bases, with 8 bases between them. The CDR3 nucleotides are TGTGCCTGGAGTGTACAAGGGGACACTGAAGCTTTCTTT. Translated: CAWSVQGDTEAFF.

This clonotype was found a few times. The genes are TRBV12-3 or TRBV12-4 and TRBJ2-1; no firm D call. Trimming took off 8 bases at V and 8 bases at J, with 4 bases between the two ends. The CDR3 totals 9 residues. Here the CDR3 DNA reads TGTGCCAGCGGACATGAGCAGTTCTTC. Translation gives CASGHEQFF.

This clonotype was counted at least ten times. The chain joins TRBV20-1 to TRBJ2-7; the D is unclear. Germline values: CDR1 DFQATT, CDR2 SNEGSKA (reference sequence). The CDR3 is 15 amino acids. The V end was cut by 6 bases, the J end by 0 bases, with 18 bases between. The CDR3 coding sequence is TGCAGTGCCCAACCGGTAGCTTCCTTCTCCTACGAGCAGTACTTC. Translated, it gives CSAQPVASFSYEQYF.

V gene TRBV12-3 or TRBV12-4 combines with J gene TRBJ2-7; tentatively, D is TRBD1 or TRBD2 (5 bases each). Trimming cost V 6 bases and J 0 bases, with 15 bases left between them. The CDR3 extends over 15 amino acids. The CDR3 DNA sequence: TGTGCCAGCAGCCCGGGACCCTCGAGCTCCTACGAGCAGTACTTC. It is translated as CASSPGPSSSYEQYF.

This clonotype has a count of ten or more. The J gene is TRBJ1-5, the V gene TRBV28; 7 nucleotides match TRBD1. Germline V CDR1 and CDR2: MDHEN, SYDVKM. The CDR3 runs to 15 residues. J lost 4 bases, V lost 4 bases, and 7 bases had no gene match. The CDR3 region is CASSYTGARNQPQHF. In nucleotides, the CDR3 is TGTGCCAGCAGTTATACAGGGGCCCGAAATCAGCCCCAGCATTTT.

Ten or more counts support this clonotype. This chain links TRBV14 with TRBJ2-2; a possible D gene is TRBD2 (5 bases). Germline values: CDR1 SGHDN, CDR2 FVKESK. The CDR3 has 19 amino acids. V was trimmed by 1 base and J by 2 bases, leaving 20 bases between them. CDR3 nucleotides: TGTGCCAGCAGCCAAGCCCCCCCAACGCCCGGGGTTAACACCGGGGAGCTGTTTTTT. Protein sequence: CASSQAPPTPGVNTGELFF.

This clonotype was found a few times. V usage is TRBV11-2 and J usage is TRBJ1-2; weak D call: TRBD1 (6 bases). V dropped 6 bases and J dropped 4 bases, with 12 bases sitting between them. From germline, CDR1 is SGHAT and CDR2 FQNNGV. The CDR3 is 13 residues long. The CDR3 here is CASSRGGPYGYTF. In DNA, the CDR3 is TGTGCCAGCAGTAGGGGGGGCCCCTATGGCTACACCTTC.

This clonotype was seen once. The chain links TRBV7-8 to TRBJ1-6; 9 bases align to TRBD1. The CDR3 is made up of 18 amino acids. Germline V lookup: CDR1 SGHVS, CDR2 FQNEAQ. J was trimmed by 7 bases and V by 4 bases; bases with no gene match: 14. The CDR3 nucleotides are TGTGCCAGCAGCTCCACTAGGGCCCCCGGGACAGGGAATTCACCCCTCCACTTT. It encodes CASSSTRAPGTGNSPLHF.

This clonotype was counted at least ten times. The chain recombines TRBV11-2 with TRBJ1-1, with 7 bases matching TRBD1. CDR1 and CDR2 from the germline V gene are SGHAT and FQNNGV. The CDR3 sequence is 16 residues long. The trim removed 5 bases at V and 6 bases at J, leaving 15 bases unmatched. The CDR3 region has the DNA TGTGCCAGCAGCCACAGGGGAATTGCGACGAGCGCTGAAGCTTTCTTT. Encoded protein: CASSHRGIATSAEAFF.

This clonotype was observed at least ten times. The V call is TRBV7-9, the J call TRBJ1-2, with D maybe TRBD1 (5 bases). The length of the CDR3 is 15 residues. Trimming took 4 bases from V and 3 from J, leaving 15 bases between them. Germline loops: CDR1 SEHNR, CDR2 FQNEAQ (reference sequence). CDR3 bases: TGTGCCAGCAGCTCTTGGGACGGAAAGGACTATGGCTACACCTTC. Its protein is CASSSWDGKDYGYTF. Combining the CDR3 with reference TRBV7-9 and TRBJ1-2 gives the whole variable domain DTGVSQNPRHKITKRGQNVTFRCDPISEHNRLYWYRQTLGQGPEFLTYFQNEAQLEKSRLLSDRFSAERPKGSFSTLEIQRTEQGDSAMYLCASSSWDGKDYGYTFGSGTRLTVV.

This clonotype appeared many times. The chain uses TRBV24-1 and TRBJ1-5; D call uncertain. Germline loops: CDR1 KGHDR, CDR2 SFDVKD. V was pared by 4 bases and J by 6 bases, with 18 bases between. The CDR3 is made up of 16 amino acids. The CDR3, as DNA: TGTGCCACCAGTGAGGCTGGAGGGAGTTATAGTCAGCCCCAGCATTTT. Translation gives CATSEAGGSYSQPQHF.

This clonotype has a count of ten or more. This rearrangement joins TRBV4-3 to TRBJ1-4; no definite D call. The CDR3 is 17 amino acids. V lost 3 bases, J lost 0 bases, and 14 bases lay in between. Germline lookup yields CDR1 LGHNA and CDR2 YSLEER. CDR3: CASSHYPAHATNEKLFF. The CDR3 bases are TGCGCCAGCAGCCATTACCCCGCCCACGCAACTAATGAAAAACTGTTTTTT.

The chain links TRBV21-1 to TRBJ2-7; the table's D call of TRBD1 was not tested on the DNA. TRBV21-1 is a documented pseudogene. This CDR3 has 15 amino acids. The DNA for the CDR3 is TGTGCCAGCAGCAGTAGACCCGGGACAGACTACGAGCAGTACTTC. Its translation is CASSSRPGTDYEQYF.

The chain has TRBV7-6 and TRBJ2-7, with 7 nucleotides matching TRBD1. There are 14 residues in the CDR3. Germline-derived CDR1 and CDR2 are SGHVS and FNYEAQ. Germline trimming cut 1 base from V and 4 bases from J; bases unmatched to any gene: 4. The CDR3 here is CASSLEGQFYEQYF. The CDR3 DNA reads TGTGCCAGCAGCTTAGAGGGACAGTTTTACGAGCAGTACTTC.

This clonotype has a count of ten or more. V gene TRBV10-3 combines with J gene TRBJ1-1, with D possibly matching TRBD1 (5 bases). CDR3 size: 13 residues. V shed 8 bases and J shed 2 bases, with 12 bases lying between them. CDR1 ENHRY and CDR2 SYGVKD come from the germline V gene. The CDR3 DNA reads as TGTGCCATCGGGGATGGGGACAACACTGAAGCTTTCTTT. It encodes CAIGDGDNTEAFF.

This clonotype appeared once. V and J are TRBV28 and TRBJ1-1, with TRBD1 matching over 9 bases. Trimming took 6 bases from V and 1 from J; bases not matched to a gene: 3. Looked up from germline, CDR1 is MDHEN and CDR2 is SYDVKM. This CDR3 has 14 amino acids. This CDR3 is CASSRGQGNTEAFF. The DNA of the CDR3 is TGTGCCAGCAGCCGGGGACAGGGGAACACTGAAGCTTTCTTT.

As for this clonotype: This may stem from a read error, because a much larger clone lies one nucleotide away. This CDR3 is CASRGLVYEQYF. The CDR3 DNA sequence: TGTGCCAGCAGGGGACTAGTCTACGAGCAGTACTTC. The chain has TRBV6-6 and TRBJ2-7; 8 nucleotides align to TRBD2. CDR1 and CDR2 (germline): MNHNY, SVGAGI (reference sequence). CDR3 size: 12 residues. V lost 6 bases, J lost 3 bases, and 1 base stayed unmatched.

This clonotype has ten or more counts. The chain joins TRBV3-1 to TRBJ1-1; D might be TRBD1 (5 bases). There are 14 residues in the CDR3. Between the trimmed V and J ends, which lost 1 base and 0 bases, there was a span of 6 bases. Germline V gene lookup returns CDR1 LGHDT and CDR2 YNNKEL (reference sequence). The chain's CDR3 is CASSQGTLNTEAFF. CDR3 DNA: TGTGCCAGCAGCCAAGGGACATTGAACACTGAAGCTTTCTTT.

In nucleotides, the CDR3 is TGCAGTGCTACCTTAGCCCCCCGTACCTACGAGCAGTACTTC. Translation: CSATLAPRTYEQYF. The chain joins TRBV20-1 to TRBJ2-7; D gene uncertain. This CDR3 has 14 amino acids. The V gene's germline CDR1 is DFQATT and CDR2 SNEGSKA (reference sequence). Trimming took off 4 bases at V and 2 bases at J, with 15 bases between the two ends.

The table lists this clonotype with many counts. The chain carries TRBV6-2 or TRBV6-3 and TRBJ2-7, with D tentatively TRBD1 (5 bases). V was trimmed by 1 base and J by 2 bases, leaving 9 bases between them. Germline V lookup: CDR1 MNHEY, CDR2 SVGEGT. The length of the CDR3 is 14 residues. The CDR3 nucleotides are TGTGCCAGCAGTTACTGGACAAACACCTACGAGCAGTACTTC. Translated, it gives CASSYWTNTYEQYF.

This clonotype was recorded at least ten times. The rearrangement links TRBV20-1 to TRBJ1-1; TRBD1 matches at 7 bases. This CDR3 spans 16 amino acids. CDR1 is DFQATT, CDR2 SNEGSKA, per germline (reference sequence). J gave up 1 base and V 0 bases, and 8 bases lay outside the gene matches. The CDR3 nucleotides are TGCAGTGCTAGAGATCCCCGGACAGGAAAGAACACTGAAGCTTTCTTT. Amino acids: CSARDPRTGKNTEAFF.

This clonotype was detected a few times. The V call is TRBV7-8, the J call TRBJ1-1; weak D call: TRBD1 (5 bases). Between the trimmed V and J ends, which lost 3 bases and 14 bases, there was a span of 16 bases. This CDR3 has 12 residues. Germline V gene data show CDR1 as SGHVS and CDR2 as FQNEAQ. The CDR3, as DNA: TGTGCCAGCAGCTTGTTCCTTGGGGGTGCCTTCTTT. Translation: CASSLFLGGAFF.

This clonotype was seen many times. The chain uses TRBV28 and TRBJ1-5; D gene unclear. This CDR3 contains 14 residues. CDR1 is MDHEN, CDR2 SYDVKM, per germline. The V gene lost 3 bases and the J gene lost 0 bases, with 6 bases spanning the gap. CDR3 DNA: TGTGCCAGCAGTTTTGGATATAGCAATCAGCCCCAGCATTTT. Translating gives CASSFGYSNQPQHF.

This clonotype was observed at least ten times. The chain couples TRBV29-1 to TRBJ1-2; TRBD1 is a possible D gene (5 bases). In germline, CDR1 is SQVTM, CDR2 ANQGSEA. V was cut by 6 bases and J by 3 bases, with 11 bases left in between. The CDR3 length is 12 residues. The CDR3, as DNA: TGCAGCGTATACACAGGAGACTATGGCTACACCTTC. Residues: CSVYTGDYGYTF.